This TCR beta chain was identified during a study of OX40 agonist ivuxolimab in advanced cancers. At the level of the whole study: The costimulatory receptor OX40 (CD134) was targeted by ivuxolimab, a fully human IgG2 agonistic monoclonal antibody. Prior anti-PD-1, anti-PD-L1 or anti-CTLA-4 therapy was permitted, and checkpoint inhibitors had been received by roughly two fifths of dose-escalation patients. Partial responses were achieved by three dose-escalation patients, of whom one had hepatocellular carcinoma and two had cutaneous melanoma. Intravenous ivuxolimab was administered to patients every 2 weeks at six dose levels: 0.01, 0.1, 0.3, 1.5, 3 and 10 mg/kg. Of the 50 to 55 patients in dose escalation, about 20 had hepatocellular carcinoma, about 15 had melanoma, 9 had renal cell carcinoma and 9 had head and neck cancer. The paper reports the monotherapy dose-escalation portion (N = 52 patients) of the phase I ivuxolimab trial. Peripheral TCRbeta sequencing aimed to test whether ivuxolimab altered TCR sequence diversity and caused clonal T-cell expansion. The dose-escalation cohort was 80% to 90% male with a mean age of about 54 years, ranging from roughly 20 to 80. Broader findings and caveats from the paper: Which antigens the clonally expanded peripheral T cells were specific for was not determined. After ivuxolimab, CD8+ T cells had more expanded clones than CD4+ T cells on average. In partial responders in the 0.1-3.0 mg/kg groups, normalized peripheral clonal expansion was found to be among the lowest, especially among CD8+ T cells. At doses from 0.1 to 3.0 mg/kg, clonal expansion was seen in both CD4+ and CD8+ blood T cells between baseline and week 6. Low levels of normalized T-cell clonal expansion were also seen in some patients who did not respond.

To sequence the TCRbeta CDR3 region, genomic DNA was isolated from the sorted cells. The immunoSEQ Assay was used to sequence the TCRbeta CDR3 regions. The table was pulled from immuneACCESS by TCRdb, which kept in-frame rearrangements only. Such tables lose some clones; where checked, under half of the loss comes from unresolved V genes, and the rest has no known cause. The sample table contains 95,000 to 150,000 clones; only one count was recorded for 85% to 95% of them. The top ten hold about 0.14% of the sample. From the cysteine through the phenylalanine, the CDR3 covers 14 amino acids. The kept DNA is CDR3 alone, 42 bases in frame from the first base. Trimming leaves V shorter by 6 bases and J shorter by 3 bases, with the junction holding 3 bases beyond the gene matches. Looking up the germline V gene yields CDR1 MNHNS and CDR2 SASEGT. Concerning this clone itself: Its antigen specificity is not known. No base qualities exist here, and no much larger clone lies one base off it.

The trial excluded patients who had a history of autoimmune disease or were on systemic immunosuppression. Peripheral blood for TCR sequencing was collected from all dose cohorts at baseline, on cycle 4 day 1, and on cycle 7 day 1. The samples were drawn from a first-in-human, open-label, multicenter phase I dose-escalation trial of ivuxolimab. The trial enrolled adults with locally advanced or metastatic head and neck squamous cell, hepatocellular, melanoma or renal cell carcinoma. Before TCR sequencing, CD4+ T cells and CD8+ T cells from peripheral blood were sorted into separate populations. The material was CD4+ or CD8+ T cells sorted from blood, obtained in a trial of the OX40 agonist ivuxolimab. This sequence originates from an adult with an advanced solid tumor such as melanoma, head and neck, liver or kidney cancer. The sequence links TRBV6-1 to TRBJ1-4, and 8 junctional nucleotides match TRBD1. The nucleotide sequence reads TGTGCCAGCAGGGACAGGGCTTCTAATGAAAAACTGTTTTTT. Translated, this gives CASRDRASNEKLFF.